This T cell receptor (beta chain) was sequenced for a study of blood T cell repertoires in COVID-19. Study summary: T cells, B-cell-depleted T cells, or PBMCs provided the cDNA or gDNA that served as material.

Produced via immunoSEQ multiplex PCR; TCRdb's table is partial and in-frame only. The repertoire holds about 73,000 clones, around nine tenths seen once, with over 4% in the top ten. V shed 2 bases and J 6 bases; nucleotides not matched to a gene: 6. The CDR3 covers 15 residues. Germline CDR1 and CDR2: MNHNS and SASEGT. The chain employs TRBV6-1 and TRBJ1-1; TRBD1 agrees at 10 bases. This TCR derives from a woman aged 18 to 35 with acute or convalescent COVID-19. Sequenced material: peripheral blood. CDR3 DNA sequence: TGTGCCAGCAGTGAAAGACAGGGGGCGACCGCTGAAGCTTTCTTT. Translated: CASSERQGATAEAFF.